What follows are 22 T cell receptor beta chains derived from one specimen sequenced in a study of blood T cell repertoires in COVID-19. Method: immunoSEQ multiplex PCR; TCRdb's copy keeps in-frame clones and lacks some. This sample has tens of thousands of clones, with around 80% found just once. The sequenced material came from peripheral blood. These receptors were collected from a woman older than 75 with acute or convalescent COVID-19.

CDR3 bases: TGTGCCAGCAGCAAAGAGCCCTTAGCGGCCACCTACAATGAGCAGTTCTTC. This codes for CASSKEPLAATYNEQFF. The V gene is TRBV21-1, the J gene TRBJ2-1; TRBD2, the table's D call, was not compared with the DNA. TRBV21-1 is classified as a pseudogene. This CDR3 comprises 17 residues.

This sequence joins TRBV19 and TRBJ2-7; the match to TRBD1 covers 8 bases. Trimming cost V 2 bases and J 3 bases; bases outside gene matches: 12. This CDR3 has 17 residues. CDR1 is LNHDA, CDR2 SQIVND, per germline (reference sequence). Written as DNA, the CDR3 is TGTGCCAGTAGTATAAAGGGCCAGGGGGCAATAAACTACGAGCAGTACTTC. Translation gives CASSIKGQGAINYEQYF.

This chain connects TRBV28 to TRBJ2-6; D call uncertain. The CDR3 has 14 residues. Per the germline V gene, CDR1 is MDHEN and CDR2 is SYDVKM. Trimming removed 5 bases from V and 0 bases from J, with 5 bases in between. The CDR3 DNA reads TGTGCCAGCAGTCTCGGCTCTGGGGCCAACGTCCTGACTTTC. It encodes CASSLGSGANVLTF.

V and J are TRBV27 and TRBJ2-5; D gene uncertain. Trimming stripped 3 bases from V and 5 bases from J, with 10 bases between. The CDR3 totals 13 residues. The germline V gene encodes CDR1 MNHEY and CDR2 SMNVEV (reference sequence). CDR3 nucleotides: TGTGCCAGCAGTTTTGGGCGTGGGGAGACCCAGTACTTC. Translating it yields CASSFGRGETQYF.

V is TRBV6-1 and J is TRBJ1-2; tentative D call: TRBD1 (6 bases). V lost 3 bases, J lost 3 bases, and 8 bases lay in between. The CDR3 runs 13 residues. Germline V gene sequence: CDR1 MNHNS, CDR2 SASEGT. The chain's CDR3 is CASSESGDYGYTF. CDR3 bases: TGTGCCAGCAGTGAGTCAGGGGACTATGGCTACACCTTC.

The chain employs TRBV9 and TRBJ2-3, with 9 bases lining up with TRBD1. The germline gives CDR1 SGDLS, CDR2 YYNGEE. The trim removed 1 base at V and 3 bases at J, leaving 9 bases unmatched. The CDR3 sequence is 17 residues long. Here the CDR3 DNA reads TGTGCCAGCAGCGTAAAGGGACAGGGAAGCGGTACAGATACGCAGTATTTT. Translating gives CASSVKGQGSGTDTQYF.

The table lists this clone with a few counts. The rearrangement joins TRBV4-2 to TRBJ1-2; D unclear. Trimming pared 0 bases from V and 0 bases from J, leaving 11 bases between. Germline loops: CDR1 LGHNA, CDR2 YNFKEQ. The CDR3 is made up of 16 amino acids. CDR3 sequence (DNA): TGTGCCAGCAGCCAAGATACCCGGGGTGCTAACTATGGCTACACCTTC. It yields the protein CASSQDTRGANYGYTF.

This clone occurred once. The gene calls are TRBV27 and TRBJ1-2, with TRBD1 matching over 8 bases. The CDR3 runs 16 residues. V shed 0 bases, J shed 3 bases, and the junction held 6 bases outside the gene matches. Germline-derived CDR1 and CDR2 are MNHEY and SMNVEV (reference sequence). The CDR3, as DNA: TGTGCCAGCAGTTTATCCTGGACAGGGTATCACTATGGCTACACCTTC. This sequence encodes CASSLSWTGYHYGYTF.

The chain couples TRBV7-2 to TRBJ2-7; 12 nucleotides line up with TRBD2. V lost 6 bases and J lost 7; bases outside the gene matches: 16. Germline CDR1 reads SGHTA; CDR2 reads FQGNSA. This CDR3 spans 17 amino acids. The CDR3 is CASSLATSPSGRGEQYF. CDR3 DNA: TGTGCCAGCAGTCTAGCTACCAGTCCTAGCGGGAGGGGTGAGCAGTACTTC.

V and J are TRBV5-6 and TRBJ1-2, with a possible D match to TRBD1 (6 bases). The CDR3 length is 15 residues. CDR1 is SGHDT, CDR2 YYEEEE, per germline. The germline V and J ends were trimmed by 3 bases and 1 base, with 13 bases remaining between them. CDR3 in amino acids: CASSYDRKHNYGYTF. The DNA of the CDR3 is TGTGCCAGCAGCTACGACAGGAAACATAACTATGGCTACACCTTC.

This chain uses TRBV5-6 with TRBJ1-1; tentative D call: TRBD1 (6 bases). Germline V gene lookup returns CDR1 SGHDT and CDR2 YYEEEE. V was shortened by 3 bases and J by 4 bases, with 13 bases between the two germline ends. The CDR3 is 14 residues long. Here the CDR3 DNA reads TGTGCCAGCAGCTGGGGGCCCACGCCCACTGAAGCTTTCTTT. This translates into CASSWGPTPTEAFF.

A few counts support this clone. The chain recombines TRBV27 with TRBJ1-6; 11 nucleotides agree with TRBD1. The CDR3 runs 15 residues. Unmatched junction bases numbered 10, after V lost 8 bases and J lost 10 bases. Germline CDR1 MNHEY, CDR2 SMNVEV (reference sequence). CDR3 protein: CASRGQGGRGSPLHF. CDR3 sequence (DNA): TGTGCCAGCCGGGGACAGGGGGGCAGGGGGTCACCCCTCCACTTT.

J is TRBJ1-2 and V is TRBV7-2; 9 nucleotides agree with TRBD1. Trimming at V came to 0 bases and at J to 5 bases, leaving 4 bases not matched to a gene. Germline CDR1 SGHTA, CDR2 FQGNSA. The CDR3 spans 15 residues. The CDR3 spells CASSLAQGAVYGYTF. CDR3 nucleotides: TGTGCCAGCAGCTTAGCACAGGGGGCTGTGTATGGCTACACCTTC. Drawing the rest from reference TRBV7-2 and TRBJ1-2, the complete variable domain is GAGVSQSPSNKVTEKGKDVELRCDPISGHTALYWYRQSLGQGLEFLIYFQGNSAPDKSGLPSDRFSAERTGGSVSTLTIQRTQQEDSAVYLCASSLAQGAVYGYTFGSGTRLTVV.

J is TRBJ2-1 and V is TRBV2; D might be TRBD2 (6 bases). V was pared by 3 bases and J by 5 bases, with 8 bases between. The CDR3 loop spans 13 amino acids. CDR1 SNHLY and CDR2 FYNNEI come from the germline V gene. The CDR3 coding sequence is TGTGCCAGCAGTGATGGGGGGAACAATGAGCAGTTCTTC. The encoded protein is CASSDGGNNEQFF.

The chain carries TRBV7-9 and TRBJ2-7; 7 bases are a match to TRBD2. Germline CDR1 SEHNR, CDR2 FQNEAQ (reference sequence). V shed 4 bases and J 0 bases; nucleotides not matched to a gene: 3. The CDR3 runs to 14 residues. The chain's CDR3 is CASSSWTSSYEQYF. As DNA, the CDR3 is TGTGCCAGCAGCTCGTGGACTAGCTCCTACGAGCAGTACTTC.

This clone is a singleton in its sample. The chain carries TRBV3-1 (or the pseudogene TRBV3-2) and TRBJ2-7, with D unclear. V lost 0 bases to trimming and J lost 6 bases, with 12 bases between them. The CDR3 consists of 14 residues. CDR1 and CDR2 (germline): LGHDT, YNNKEL (reference sequence). This CDR3 is CASSQERWRSEQYF. CDR3 DNA sequence: TGTGCCAGCAGCCAAGAGAGGTGGCGTAGCGAGCAGTACTTC.

The chain employs TRBV7-2 and TRBJ1-5; 10 nucleotides align to TRBD1. The CDR3 runs 15 residues. CDR1 and CDR2 (germline): SGHTA, FQGNSA. V was pared by 5 bases and J by 4 bases, with 5 bases of the junction left unmatched. The CDR3 nucleotides read TGTGCCAGCAGCATCCGACAGGGGGCAAATCAGCCCCAGCATTTT. Its protein product is CASSIRQGANQPQHF.

CDR3 sequence (DNA): TGCGCCAGCAGCTTGGCCACAGGTCCGGACTATGGCTACACCTTC. Translating it yields CASSLATGPDYGYTF. This chain uses TRBV5-1 with TRBJ1-2; possibly TRBD1 for D (5 bases). The CDR3 loop spans 15 amino acids. Per germline, CDR1 SGHRS and CDR2 YFSETQ. Between the trimmed V and J ends, which lost 0 bases and 3 bases, there was a span of 12 bases.

This clone has just one count. The rearrangement uses TRBV10-2 and TRBJ2-5, with a weak D call TRBD1 (8 bases). CDR1 and CDR2 (germline): WSHSY, SAAADI. V lost 4 bases to trimming and J lost 6 bases, with 18 bases between them. This CDR3 region has 15 residues. The CDR3 loop is CASSGETQGGKTQYF. DNA of the CDR3: TGCGCCAGCAGTGGCGAAACACAGGGGGGGAAGACCCAGTACTTC.

This clone occurred a few times. The rearrangement uses TRBV5-1 and TRBJ1-1, with 12 nucleotides matching TRBD1. From germline, CDR1 is SGHRS and CDR2 YFSETQ. The CDR3 is made up of 16 amino acids. The V and J ends lost 4 bases and 0 bases, in that order; junction bases with no gene match: 4. CDR3 protein: CASSTGTGGLNTEAFF. CDR3 nucleotides: TGCGCCAGCAGCACCGGGACAGGGGGCTTGAACACTGAAGCTTTCTTT.

There are a few counts of this clone. The chain is built from TRBV5-5 and TRBJ2-7, with D possibly TRBD2 on 6 matching bases. The CDR3 covers 13 residues. V lost 2 bases and J lost 2, with 8 bases in between. The germline V gene encodes CDR1 SGHKS and CDR2 YYEKEE (reference sequence). The CDR3 DNA sequence: TGTGCCAGCAGCTTTTCGGGGGCCTACGAGCAGTACTTC. Translation: CASSFSGAYEQYF.

The chain couples TRBV28 to TRBJ2-3; TRBD1 matches 10 bases. The CDR3 contains 16 residues. CDR1 is MDHEN, CDR2 SYDVKM, per germline. The V gene end was trimmed by 0 bases and the J gene end by 4 bases; junction bases not matched to a gene: 4. The CDR3 reads CASSLWTGGKADTQYF. The CDR3, as DNA: TGTGCCAGCAGTTTATGGACAGGGGGCAAGGCAGATACGCAGTATTTT.